This is a list of T cell receptor beta chains from one sample in a study of T cells in Graves' hyperthyroidism and ophthalmopathy. One entry per CDR3 protein, called by TCRdb with MiXCR from the multiplex PCR reads. The sample carries over 300,000 distinct CDR3 sequences, over 11% recorded once. The material sequenced was blood. The source of these receptors is a woman aged 60 to 75 with Graves' hyperthyroidism. Both conserved end residues are part of each CDR3. Fields, in order: D gene, clone size, V gene, J gene, CDR3 protein, CDR3 DNA. A D gene is named only where the DNA matches it firmly. Clone size is given for some rows only: seen once, a few or many times, or a class if the clone is expanded.

d_gene: .; abundance: many; v_gene: TRBV11-3; j_gene: TRBJ2-3; CDR3aa: CASSWSEGTTDTQYF; CDR3nt: TGTGCCAGCAGCTGGAGTGAGGGGACAACAGATACGCAGTATTTT
d_gene: .; abundance: many; v_gene: TRBV28; j_gene: TRBJ1-2; CDR3aa: CASSLGPYGYTF; CDR3nt: TGTGCCAGCAGTTTAGGGCCCTATGGCTACACCTTC
d_gene: .; abundance: many; v_gene: TRBV9; j_gene: TRBJ1-2; CDR3aa: CASSTRDRRGYTF; CDR3nt: TGTGCCAGCAGCACTCGTGACAGGAGGGGCTACACCTTC
d_gene: .; abundance: many; v_gene: TRBV20-1; j_gene: TRBJ2-3; CDR3aa: CSATANPTDTQYF; CDR3nt: TGCAGTGCTACCGCCAATCCCACAGATACGCAGTATTTT
d_gene: .; abundance: many; v_gene: TRBV5-1; j_gene: TRBJ2-1; CDR3aa: CASSSTGRPYNEQFF; CDR3nt: TGCGCCAGCAGCTCCACAGGGCGACCCTACAATGAGCAGTTCTTC
d_gene: .; abundance: many; v_gene: TRBV30; j_gene: TRBJ2-5; CDR3aa: CAWSVSSLETQYF; CDR3nt: TGTGCCTGGAGTGTTAGTAGTTTGGAGACCCAGTACTTC
d_gene: .; abundance: many; v_gene: TRBV11-2; j_gene: TRBJ1-5; CDR3aa: CASSLDRVEPQHF; CDR3nt: TGTGCCAGCAGCTTAGACAGGGTGGAGCCCCAGCATTTT
d_gene: .; abundance: many; v_gene: TRBV3-1; j_gene: TRBJ2-2; CDR3aa: CASSQGVSETGELFF; CDR3nt: TGTGCCAGCAGCCAAGGCGTAAGTGAGACCGGGGAGCTGTTTTTT
d_gene: TRBD2; abundance: .; v_gene: TRBV18; j_gene: TRBJ2-1; CDR3aa: CASSPPSGGNNEQFF; CDR3nt: TGTGCCAGCTCACCACCAAGCGGGGGAAACAATGAGCAGTTCTTC
d_gene: .; abundance: many; v_gene: TRBV29-1; j_gene: TRBJ2-3; CDR3aa: CSVDFGEGTDTQYF; CDR3nt: TGCAGCGTTGATTTTGGGGAGGGCACAGATACGCAGTATTTT
d_gene: .; abundance: many; v_gene: TRBV19; j_gene: TRBJ1-2; CDR3aa: CASCLGVTPTKDGYTF; CDR3nt: TGTGCCAGTTGTTTGGGGGTAACCCCGACGAAAGATGGCTACACCTTC
d_gene: .; abundance: many; v_gene: TRBV7-9; j_gene: TRBJ2-1; CDR3aa: CASSLDWTSKSEQFF; CDR3nt: TGTGCCAGCAGCTTAGATTGGACTTCCAAGAGTGAGCAGTTCTTC
d_gene: .; abundance: many; v_gene: TRBV30; j_gene: TRBJ1-5; CDR3aa: CAWSVAGDQPQHF; CDR3nt: TGTGCCTGGAGTGTAGCCGGGGATCAGCCCCAGCATTTT
d_gene: TRBD1; abundance: many; v_gene: TRBV20-1; j_gene: TRBJ2-7; CDR3aa: CSASKSGTGYEQYF; CDR3nt: TGCAGTGCTAGCAAGTCCGGGACAGGCTACGAGCAGTACTTC
d_gene: .; abundance: many; v_gene: TRBV7-6; j_gene: TRBJ1-1; CDR3aa: CASSFGGANTEAFF; CDR3nt: TGTGCCAGCAGCTTCGGGGGGGCGAACACTGAAGCTTTCTTT
d_gene: .; abundance: many; v_gene: TRBV20-1; j_gene: TRBJ2-7; CDR3aa: CSAAPSASYEQYF; CDR3nt: TGCAGTGCTGCCCCGTCGGCCTCCTACGAGCAGTACTTC
d_gene: TRBD1; abundance: many; v_gene: TRBV5-1; j_gene: TRBJ2-7; CDR3aa: CASSSGTGGYEQYF; CDR3nt: TGCGCCAGCAGCTCGGGGACAGGGGGGTACGAGCAGTACTTC
d_gene: TRBD2; abundance: many; v_gene: TRBV5-8; j_gene: TRBJ2-1; CDR3aa: CATLQGGRYNEQFF; CDR3nt: TGTGCCACCCTCCAGGGCGGGAGATACAATGAGCAGTTCTTC
d_gene: .; abundance: many; v_gene: TRBV6-1; j_gene: TRBJ2-1; CDR3aa: CASSERGVINEQFF; CDR3nt: TGTGCCAGCAGTGAACGCGGGGTGATAAATGAGCAGTTCTTC
d_gene: TRBD1; abundance: many; v_gene: TRBV12-3/TRBV12-4; j_gene: TRBJ2-7; CDR3aa: CASSLGDRAVYEQYF; CDR3nt: TGTGCCAGCAGTTTGGGGGACAGGGCAGTCTACGAGCAGTACTTC